Following are 18 T cell receptor beta chains from one sample sequenced in a study of cytomegalovirus exposure and HLA in healthy donors. PCR primers comprised 60 Vbeta and 13 Jbeta primers. The method was immunoSEQ multiplex PCR; TCRdb's version includes in-frame clones alone and lacks a portion of them. The table has 150,000 to 160,000 clones, around 68% seen once. Sequenced: PBMCs. Source of these receptors: a man aged 25-45 years in good health and CMV-seronegative.

Remarks on this clone: Distinct nucleotide sequences in the sample also encode this CDR3. V gene TRBV9 combines with J gene TRBJ2-1, with 9 bases that match TRBD2. CDR1 and CDR2 (germline): SGDLS, YYNGEE. The CDR3 length is 15 residues. V lost 0 bases to trimming and J lost 2 bases; unmatched junction nucleotides: 0. The CDR3 protein is CASSVGGGAYNEQFF. The CDR3 DNA follows: TGTGCCAGCAGCGTAGGCGGGGGGGCCTACAATGAGCAGTTCTTC. The entire variable domain, with the rest obtained from reference TRBV9 and TRBJ2-1, is as follows: DSGVTQTPKHLITATGQRVTLRCSPRSGDLSVYWYQQSLDQGLQFLIQYYNGEERAKGNILERFSAQQFPDLHSELNLSSLELGDSALYFCASSVGGGAYNEQFFGPGTRLTVL.

The chain carries TRBV29-1 and TRBJ2-2; tentative D call: TRBD1 (6 bases). Germline assignment: CDR1 SQVTM and CDR2 ANQGSEA. CDR3 length: 14 amino acids. The germline V and J ends were trimmed by 4 bases and 5 bases, with 14 bases remaining between them. For the CDR3, the DNA is TGCAGCGTTGGAGGGACAATGGGGACCGGGGAGCTGTTTTTT. Translation gives CSVGGTMGTGELFF.

Concerning this clone: Other DNA sequences in this specimen translate into the identical CDR3. This chain joins TRBV18 and TRBJ2-7; 7 positions match TRBD1. CDR3 length: 13 residues. The junction had 2 bases not matched to a gene; V was cut back by 3 bases and J by 3 bases. Per germline, CDR1 KGHSH and CDR2 LQKENI. CDR3 DNA: TGTGCCAGCTCACCGGGACAGAACTACGAGCAGTACTTC. It is translated as CASSPGQNYEQYF.

This clone was detected only once. The chain combines TRBV15 with TRBJ1-2, with D hard to call. The CDR3 is made up of 14 amino acids. V was clipped by 9 bases and J by 8 bases, with 22 bases between them. Germline CDR1 is LNHNV and CDR2 is YYDKDF (reference sequence). The CDR3 DNA sequence: TGTGCCACGTCACGAGTGGAGGGATGGGAGGGCTACACCTTC. Its protein is CATSRVEGWEGYTF.

V gene TRBV5-1 combines with J gene TRBJ2-2; TRBD1 is a possible D gene (6 bases). The V gene lost 2 bases and the J gene lost 4 bases, with 9 bases spanning the gap. Germline values: CDR1 SGHRS, CDR2 YFSETQ. The CDR3 is 14 amino acids. DNA of the CDR3: TGCGCCAGCAGCTTTACAGGGCCCACCGGGGAGCTGTTTTTT. As protein: CASSFTGPTGELFF.

V gene TRBV7-8 combines with J gene TRBJ2-1; D uncertain. Per the germline V gene, CDR1 is SGHVS and CDR2 is FQNEAQ. The V gene lost 3 bases and the J gene lost 6 bases, with 12 bases spanning the gap. CDR3 length: 14 residues. The CDR3 sequence is CASSFSVVLNEQFF. The DNA of the CDR3 is TGTGCCAGCAGCTTCTCCGTAGTACTCAATGAGCAGTTCTTC.

The genes are TRBV2 and TRBJ1-1; 7 bases align to TRBD1. J gave up 4 bases and V 8 bases, and 7 bases lay outside the gene matches. Germline loops: CDR1 SNHLY, CDR2 FYNNEI. CDR3 length: 13 amino acids. The CDR3 reads CASPRTGATEAFF. The DNA for the CDR3 is TGTGCCAGCCCAAGGACAGGAGCCACTGAAGCTTTCTTT.

The chain employs TRBV27 and TRBJ1-1; 7 bases align to TRBD1. CDR3 length: 14 residues. V shed 6 bases and J 1 base; nucleotides not matched to a gene: 5. Germline assignment: CDR1 MNHEY and CDR2 SMNVEV (reference sequence). CDR3 residues: CASRSGGANTEAFF. CDR3 DNA sequence: TGTGCCAGCAGATCAGGGGGAGCGAACACTGAAGCTTTCTTT.

The rearrangement uses TRBV5-6 and TRBJ2-3, with 14 bases that match TRBD2. Per the germline V gene, CDR1 is SGHDT and CDR2 is YYEEEE. The CDR3 length is 16 residues. Trimming took 3 bases from V and 3 from J; bases not matched to a gene: 3. CDR3 loop: CASSWGLAGETDTQYF. CDR3 nucleotides: TGTGCCAGCAGCTGGGGACTAGCGGGGGAGACAGATACGCAGTATTTT. Filled out from reference TRBV5-6 and TRBJ2-3, the complete variable domain reads DAGVTQSPTHLIKTRGQQVTLRCSPKSGHDTVSWYQQALGQGPQFIFQYYEEEERQRGNFPDRFSGHQFPNYSSELNVNALLLGDSALYLCASSWGLAGETDTQYFGPGTRLTVL.

V gene TRBV5-1 combines with J gene TRBJ2-5; 7 bases align to TRBD2. This CDR3 has 13 residues. V shed 0 bases, J shed 4 bases, and the junction held 0 bases outside the gene matches. CDR1 and CDR2 from the germline V gene are SGHRS and YFSETQ. CDR3 residues: CASSLGGGETQYF. In DNA, the CDR3 is TGCGCCAGCAGCTTGGGGGGGGGAGAGACCCAGTACTTC.

J is TRBJ1-4 and V is TRBV16; a weak D match, TRBD1 (5 bases). There are 12 residues in the CDR3. CDR1 and CDR2 (germline): KGHSY, FQNENV. Trimming took off 0 bases at V and 13 bases at J, with 9 bases between the two ends. The CDR3 DNA follows: TGTGCCAGCAGCCAATCCGGGAGGGGACTGTTTTTT. It is translated as CASSQSGRGLFF.

The gene calls are TRBV5-1 and TRBJ1-1; D call uncertain. The V and J ends lost 1 base and 0 bases respectively, with 10 bases between them. This CDR3 is built from 15 residues. The germline gives CDR1 SGHRS, CDR2 YFSETQ. CDR3 coding DNA: TGCGCCAGCAGCTTGCCAGATCCTTTGAACACTGAAGCTTTCTTT. Translation: CASSLPDPLNTEAFF.

This clone was picked up a small number of times. The chain's CDR3 is CASSLVGTGGNPDTQYF. The CDR3 DNA reads TGTGCCAGCAGCTTAGTAGGGACGGGGGGGAACCCAGATACGCAGTATTTT. The chain joins TRBV7-6 to TRBJ2-3; 8 bases map to TRBD2. V lost 1 base to trimming and J lost 4 bases; unmatched junction nucleotides: 10. Germline CDR1 and CDR2: SGHVS and FNYEAQ. CDR3 length: 17 residues.

This clone was recorded a few times. J is TRBJ2-5 and V is TRBV10-1; D possibly corresponds to TRBD1 (6 bases). CDR3 length: 15 amino acids. Trimming left V 4 bases short and J 5 bases short, with 17 bases between. The V gene's germline CDR1 is WNHNN and CDR2 SYGVQD (reference sequence). For the CDR3, the DNA is TGCGCCAGCAGTGGGCCTACAGGGTGCTCGGAGACCCAGTACTTC. It is translated as CASSGPTGCSETQYF.

The chain employs TRBV21-1 and TRBJ1-5. TRBV21-1 is a pseudogene. The CDR3 runs to 15 residues. Written as DNA, the CDR3 is TGTGCCAGCAGCCCCCGTCGGTATAGCAATCAGCCCCAGAATTTT. Residues: CASSPRRYSNQPQNF.

This chain connects TRBV4-2 to TRBJ2-7; no reliable D call. Germline V gives CDR1 LGHNA, CDR2 YNFKEQ. The CDR3 sequence is 14 residues long. Trimming stripped 1 base from V and 1 base from J, with 8 bases between. CDR3 loop: CASSQVAVSYEQYF. The DNA for the CDR3 is TGTGCCAGCAGCCAAGTCGCAGTATCCTACGAGCAGTACTTC.

The rearrangement uses TRBV28 and TRBJ2-2; TRBD2 is a possible D gene (6 bases). Germline V gives CDR1 MDHEN, CDR2 SYDVKM. The CDR3 is 14 amino acids. Trimming cost V 3 bases and J 7 bases, with 12 bases left between them. CDR3 bases: TGTGCCAGCAGTTTGGAGGGGTATGACGGGGAGCTGTTTTTT. This translates into CASSLEGYDGELFF.

The rearrangement links TRBV10-1 to TRBJ1-1, with 9 bases that match TRBD1. The CDR3 sequence is 15 residues long. V gave up 6 bases and J gave up 3 bases; unmatched junction bases: 8. Germline V CDR1 and CDR2: WNHNN, SYGVQD (reference sequence). DNA of the CDR3: TGCGCCAGCAGCCCCGGGACAGGGCCGGACACTGAAGCTTTCTTT. Protein sequence: CASSPGTGPDTEAFF.